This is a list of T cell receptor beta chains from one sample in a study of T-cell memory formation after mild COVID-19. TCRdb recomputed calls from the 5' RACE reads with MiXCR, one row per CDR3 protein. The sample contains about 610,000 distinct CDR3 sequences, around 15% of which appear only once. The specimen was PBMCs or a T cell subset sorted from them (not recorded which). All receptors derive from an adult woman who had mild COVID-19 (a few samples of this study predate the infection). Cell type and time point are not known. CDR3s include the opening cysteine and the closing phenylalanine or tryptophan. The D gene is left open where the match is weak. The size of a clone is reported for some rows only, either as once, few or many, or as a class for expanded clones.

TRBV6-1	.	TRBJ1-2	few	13	TGTGCCAGCAGTGTGGCAGGGTACTATGGCTACACCTTC	CASSVAGYYGYTF
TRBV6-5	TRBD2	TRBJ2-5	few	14	TGTGCCAGCGGGATGACTAGCTGGGAAGAGACCCAGTACTTC	CASGMTSWEETQYF
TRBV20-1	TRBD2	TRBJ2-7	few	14	TGCAGTGCTAGAGGACTAGCGAACTCCTACGAGCAGTACTTC	CSARGLANSYEQYF
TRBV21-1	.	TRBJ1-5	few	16	TGTGCCAGCAGCGTCCCCGGGACAGGGGGTTTTCAGCCCCAGCATTTT	CASSVPGTGGFQPQHF
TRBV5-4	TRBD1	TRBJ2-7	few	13	TGTGCCAGCAATGACAGGGTAGGCTACGAGCAGTACTTC	CASNDRVGYEQYF
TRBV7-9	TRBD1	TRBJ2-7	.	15	TGTGCCAGCAGCTCGCGAGGGACAGGAGCATTCGAGCAGTACTTC	CASSSRGTGAFEQYF
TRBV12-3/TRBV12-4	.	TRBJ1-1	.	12	TGTGCCAGTCGCAACAGGATGTCGGAAGCTTTCTTT	CASRNRMSEAFF
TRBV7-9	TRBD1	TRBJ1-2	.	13	TGTGCCGGAGAAACGGGACAGAACTATGGCTACACCTTC	CAGETGQNYGYTF
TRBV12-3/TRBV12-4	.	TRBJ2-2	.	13	TGTGCCAGCAGTTTTGTCGATACCGGGGAGCTGTTTTTT	CASSFVDTGELFF
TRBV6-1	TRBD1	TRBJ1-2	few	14	TGTGCCAGCAATCCGACAGGGTCGGGCTATGGCTACACCTTC	CASNPTGSGYGYTF
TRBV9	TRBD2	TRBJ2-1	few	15	TGTGCCAGCACCGAGGGACTAGCAGATTACAATGAGCAGTTCTTC	CASTEGLADYNEQFF
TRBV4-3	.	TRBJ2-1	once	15	TGCGCCAGCAGCCGATTGACTACTACCTACAATGAGCAGTTCTTC	CASSRLTTTYNEQFF
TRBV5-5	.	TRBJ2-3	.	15	TGTGCCAGCAGCTTGGGACTACCTACCACAGATACGCAGTATTTT	CASSLGLPTTDTQYF
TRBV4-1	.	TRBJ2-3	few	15	TGCGCCAGCAGCCAAGTTTGGGGGAGCACAGATACGCAGTATTTT	CASSQVWGSTDTQYF
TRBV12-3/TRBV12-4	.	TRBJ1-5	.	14	TGTGCCAGTCAACCGGAGGGTAGCAATCAGCCCCAGCATTTT	CASQPEGSNQPQHF
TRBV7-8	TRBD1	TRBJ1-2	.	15	TGTGCCAGCAGCTTAATGACAGGGGGAAAGGATGGCTACACCTTC	CASSLMTGGKDGYTF
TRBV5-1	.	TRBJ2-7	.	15	TGCGCCAGCAGCGTGAGGTCCGGTGACCCCTACGAGCAGTACTTC	CASSVRSGDPYEQYF
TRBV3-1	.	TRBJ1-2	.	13	TGTGCCAGCAGCCCAGGACAGCAATATGGCTACACCTTC	CASSPGQQYGYTF
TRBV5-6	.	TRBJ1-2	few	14	TGTGCCAGCAGCTTAGCCGGGACGGCGTGGAGCTACACCTTC	CASSLAGTAWSYTF
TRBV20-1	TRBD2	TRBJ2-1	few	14	TGCAGTGCTAGAGATAGCGGGGGGGCTTGGGAGCAGTTCTTC	CSARDSGGAWEQFF
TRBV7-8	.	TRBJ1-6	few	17	TGTGCCAGCAGCTTAGTATCCCTAACAGGGTGGGATTCACCCCTCCACTTT	CASSLVSLTGWDSPLHF
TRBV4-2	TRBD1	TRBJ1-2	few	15	TGTGCCAGCAGCCAAGAGGCAGGGGGCCACTATGGCTACACCTTC	CASSQEAGGHYGYTF
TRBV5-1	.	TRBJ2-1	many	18	TGCGCCAGCAGCTTGGACCCCGGGACACTAAGTACCTACAATGAGCAGTTCTTC	CASSLDPGTLSTYNEQFF
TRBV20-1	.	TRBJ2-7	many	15	TGCAGTGCTAGCAGGGGGGGGGCTAGGTCCTACGAGCAGTACTTC	CSASRGGARSYEQYF
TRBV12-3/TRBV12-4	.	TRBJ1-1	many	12	TGTGCCAGCACCCTATTCGGAGGGGAAGCTTTCTTT	CASTLFGGEAFF
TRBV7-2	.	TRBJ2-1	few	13	TGTGCCAGCAGCCATTCGCTTAGTGTTGAGCAGTTCTTC	CASSHSLSVEQFF
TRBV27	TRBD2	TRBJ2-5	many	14	TGTGCCAGCAGTTTACTAGCGGGACAAGAGACCCAGTACTTC	CASSLLAGQETQYF
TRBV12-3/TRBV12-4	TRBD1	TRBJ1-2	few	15	TGTGCCAGCAGCTTCCCCGGGACAGGGGGCTATGGCTACACCTTC	CASSFPGTGGYGYTF